The 18 T cell receptor beta chains reported below all come from one sample, sequenced in a study of T cells expressing NK-cell markers. No DNA is given; TCRdb re-called the 5' RACE reads and lists each CDR3 protein once. This sample contains about 160,000 distinct CDR3 sequences. The specimen was blood T cells: a sorted CD56 or NKG2C T cell subset, CD4+ or CD8+ T cells, or bulk PBMC T cells (not recorded which). These receptors were collected from a woman aged 18 to 75 in good health.

The genes are TRBV29-1 and TRBJ2-4; the TRBD2 assignment by TCRdb is unverifiable without DNA. The CDR3 runs to 14 residues. Germline V gives CDR1 SQVTM, CDR2 ANQGSEA. The CDR3 sequence: CSVRSSGSGNIQYF.

The genes are TRBV3-1 and TRBJ2-1; TCRdb indicates TRBD1, and absent DNA this call remains unverified. This CDR3 has 15 amino acids. Germline V gene sequence: CDR1 LGHDT, CDR2 YNNKEL (reference sequence). CDR3 in amino acids: CASSFGTPLYNEQFF.

V gene TRBV24-1 combines with J gene TRBJ2-3; TCRdb reports TRBD2, a call that lacks DNA to check it against. Germline loops: CDR1 KGHDR, CDR2 SFDVKD. The CDR3 is made up of 15 amino acids. The chain's CDR3 is CATSTVGRAEDTQYF.

The J gene is TRBJ2-5, the V gene TRBV4-1; with no DNA, the TCRdb D assignment of TRBD2 cannot be verified. Germline CDR1 and CDR2: MGHRA and YSYEKL. This CDR3 has 13 residues. CDR3 loop: CASSQTAVETQYF.

The V gene is TRBV4-1, the J gene TRBJ1-6; TCRdb designates TRBD1, a call that cannot be tested without DNA. The germline gives CDR1 MGHRA, CDR2 YSYEKL. This CDR3 is built from 20 residues. The CDR3: CASSQEFGGSVPQGDSPLHF.

This chain uses TRBV20-1 with TRBJ1-1; the TRBD1 assignment by TCRdb is unverifiable without DNA. CDR1 is DFQATT and CDR2 is SNEGSKA in the germline V gene (reference sequence). The CDR3 totals 14 residues. CDR3 residues: CSARDRRGYTEAFF.

The rearrangement uses TRBV4-1 and TRBJ2-1. The CDR3 contains 13 residues. Germline CDR1 reads MGHRA; CDR2 reads YSYEKL. CDR3 amino acids: CASARDSYNEQFF.

CDR3 protein: CASSYGTSGNYNEQFF. The V call is TRBV6-5, the J call TRBJ2-1; there is no DNA to check the TCRdb D call of TRBD2. The CDR3 totals 16 residues. The V gene's germline CDR1 is MNHEY and CDR2 SVGAGI.

The V gene is TRBV29-1, the J gene TRBJ2-2; the D gene TCRdb calls, TRBD2, cannot be checked with no DNA. The CDR3 runs to 18 residues. Looked up from germline, CDR1 is SQVTM and CDR2 is ANQGSEA. This CDR3 reads CSVRSPGTQIANTGELFF.

The genes are TRBV7-3 and TRBJ1-1; TCRdb selects TRBD1, and the lack of DNA leaves this call unchecked. Germline CDR1 is SGHTA and CDR2 is FQGTGA. This CDR3 spans 15 amino acids. CDR3 loop: CASSLIGGPDNEAFF. Filled out from reference TRBV7-3 and TRBJ1-1, the complete variable domain reads GAGVSQTPSNKVTEKGKYVELRCDPISGHTALYWYRQSLGQGPEFLIYFQGTGAADDSGLPNDRFFAVRPEGSVSTLKIQRTERGDSAVYLCASSLIGGPDNEAFFGQGTRLTVV.

V gene TRBV20-1 combines with J gene TRBJ2-7; as DNA is missing, the TRBD1 call by TCRdb cannot be tested. Germline V gene lookup returns CDR1 DFQATT and CDR2 SNEGSKA (reference sequence). This CDR3 has 15 residues. The CDR3 protein is CSARRDRGFSYEQYF.

The chain employs TRBV2 and TRBJ1-5; TCRdb indicates TRBD1, and absent DNA this call remains unverified. The V gene's germline CDR1 is SNHLY and CDR2 FYNNEI. CDR3 length equals 14 residues. The CDR3 spells CASSEDRGNQPQHF.

V usage is TRBV4-1 and J usage is TRBJ2-3; the D gene TCRdb calls, TRBD2, cannot be checked with no DNA. This CDR3 has 15 residues. Germline loops: CDR1 MGHRA, CDR2 YSYEKL. CDR3 residues: CASSRSREGLDTQYF.

This chain links TRBV10-3 with TRBJ2-1; TCRdb designates TRBD2, a call that cannot be tested without DNA. Germline CDR1 ENHRY, CDR2 SYGVKD. There are 17 residues in the CDR3. This CDR3 reads CAISEGRVAGNYNEQFF.

The rearrangement uses TRBV9 and TRBJ2-7; TCRdb's D call of TRBD2 is untestable without DNA. From germline, CDR1 is SGDLS and CDR2 YYNGEE. The length of the CDR3 is 15 residues. CDR3 region: CASSSRSGGGYEQYF.

The V and J genes are TRBV5-1 and TRBJ2-3; TCRdb returns TRBD1, unconfirmable since there is no DNA. Germline loops: CDR1 SGHRS, CDR2 YFSETQ. This CDR3 contains 21 residues. The CDR3 loop reads CASSPVGDGATYTHVPDTQYF. The variable domain in full, with the rest retrieved from reference TRBV5-1 and TRBJ2-3, is KAGVTQTPRYLIKTRGQQVTLSCSPISGHRSVSWYQQTPGQGLQFLFEYFSETQRNKGNFPGRFSGRQFSNSRSEMNVSTLELGDSALYLCASSPVGDGATYTHVPDTQYFGPGTRLTVL.

The chain uses TRBV7-3 and TRBJ2-5; TCRdb's D call of TRBD2 is untestable without DNA. In germline, CDR1 is SGHTA, CDR2 FQGTGA. CDR3 size: 13 residues. The CDR3 spells CASSLGLRETQYF.

The gene calls are TRBV12-3 or TRBV12-4 and TRBJ2-3. The CDR3 contains 13 residues. CDR3 sequence: CASSFVETDTQYF.